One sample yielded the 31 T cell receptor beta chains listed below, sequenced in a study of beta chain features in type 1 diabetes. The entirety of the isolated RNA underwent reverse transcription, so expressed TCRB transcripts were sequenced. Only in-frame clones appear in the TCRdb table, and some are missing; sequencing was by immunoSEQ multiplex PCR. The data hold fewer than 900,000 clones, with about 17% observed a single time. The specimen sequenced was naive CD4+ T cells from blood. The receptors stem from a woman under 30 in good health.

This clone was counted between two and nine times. CDR3 protein: CASSEDFGSATDTQYF. The CDR3 bases are TGTGCCAGCAGTGAAGATTTCGGGTCCGCTACAGATACGCAGTATTTT. The rearrangement uses TRBV2 and TRBJ2-3; unclear D gene. V lost 1 base and J lost 3, with 14 bases in between. This CDR3 is built from 16 residues. Germline V gives CDR1 SNHLY, CDR2 FYNNEI. The variable domain in full, with the rest retrieved from reference TRBV2 and TRBJ2-3, is EPEVTQTPSHQVTQMGQEVILRCVPISNHLYFYWYRQILGQKVEFLVSFYNNEISEKSEIFDDQFSVERPDGSNFTLKIRSTKLEDSAMYFCASSEDFGSATDTQYFGPGTRLTVL.

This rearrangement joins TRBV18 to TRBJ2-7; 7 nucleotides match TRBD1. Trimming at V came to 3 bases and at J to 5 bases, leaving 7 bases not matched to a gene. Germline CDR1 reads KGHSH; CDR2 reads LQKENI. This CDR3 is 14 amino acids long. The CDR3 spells CASSPPGTADEQYF. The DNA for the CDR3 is TGTGCCAGCTCACCTCCCGGGACAGCCGACGAGCAGTACTTC.

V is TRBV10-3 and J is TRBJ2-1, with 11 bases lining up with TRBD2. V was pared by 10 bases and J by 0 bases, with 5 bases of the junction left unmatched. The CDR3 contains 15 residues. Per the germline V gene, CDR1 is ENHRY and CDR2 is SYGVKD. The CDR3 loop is CATYSGRGSYNEQFF. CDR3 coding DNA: TGTGCCACGTATAGCGGGAGGGGCTCCTACAATGAGCAGTTCTTC.

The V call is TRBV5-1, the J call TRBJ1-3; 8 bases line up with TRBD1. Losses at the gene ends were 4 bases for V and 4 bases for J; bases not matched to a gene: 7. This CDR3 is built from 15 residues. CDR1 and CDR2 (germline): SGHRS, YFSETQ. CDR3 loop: CASSQGQAGGNTIYF. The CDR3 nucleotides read TGCGCCAGCAGCCAGGGACAGGCGGGCGGAAACACCATATATTTT.

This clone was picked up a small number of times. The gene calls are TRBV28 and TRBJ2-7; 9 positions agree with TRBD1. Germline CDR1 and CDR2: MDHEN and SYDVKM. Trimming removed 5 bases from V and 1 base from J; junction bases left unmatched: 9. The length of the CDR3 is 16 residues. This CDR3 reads CASSLQGQGSSYEQYF. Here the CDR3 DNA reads TGTGCCAGCAGTCTCCAAGGACAGGGGAGTTCCTACGAGCAGTACTTC. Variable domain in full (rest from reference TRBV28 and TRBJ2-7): DVKVTQSSRYLVKRTGEKVFLECVQDMDHENMFWYRQDPGLGLRLIYFSYDVKMKEKGDIPEGYSVSREKKERFSLILESASTNQTSMYLCASSLQGQGSSYEQYFGPGTRLTVT.

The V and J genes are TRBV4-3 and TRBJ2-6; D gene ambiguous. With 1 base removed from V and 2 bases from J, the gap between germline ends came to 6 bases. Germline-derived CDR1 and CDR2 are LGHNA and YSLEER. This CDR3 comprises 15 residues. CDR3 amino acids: CASSQVGTGANVLTF. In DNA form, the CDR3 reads TGCGCCAGCAGCCAAGTTGGGACTGGGGCCAACGTCCTGACTTTC.

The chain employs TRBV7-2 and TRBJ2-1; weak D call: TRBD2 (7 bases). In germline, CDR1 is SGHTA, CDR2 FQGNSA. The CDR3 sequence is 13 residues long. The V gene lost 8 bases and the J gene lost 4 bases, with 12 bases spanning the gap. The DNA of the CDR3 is TGTGCCAGCGGCGCGGGGGCTTACAATGAGCAGTTCTTC. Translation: CASGAGAYNEQFF. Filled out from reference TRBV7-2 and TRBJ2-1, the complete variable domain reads GAGVSQSPSNKVTEKGKDVELRCDPISGHTALYWYRQSLGQGLEFLIYFQGNSAPDKSGLPSDRFSAERTGGSVSTLTIQRTQQEDSAVYLCASGAGAYNEQFFGPGTRLTVL.

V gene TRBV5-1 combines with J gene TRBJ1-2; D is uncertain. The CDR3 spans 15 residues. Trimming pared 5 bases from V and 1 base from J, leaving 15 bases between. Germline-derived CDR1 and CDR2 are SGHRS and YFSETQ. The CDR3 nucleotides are TGCGCCAGCAGTATGTCCTCGCCGAATAACTATGGCTACACCTTC. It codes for CASSMSSPNNYGYTF.

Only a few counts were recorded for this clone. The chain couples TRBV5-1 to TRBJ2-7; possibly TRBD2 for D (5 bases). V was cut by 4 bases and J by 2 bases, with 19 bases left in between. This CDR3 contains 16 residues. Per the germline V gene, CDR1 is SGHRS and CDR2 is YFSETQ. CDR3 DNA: TGCGCCAGCAGCCCTAGCAAAAGCCGCGGTCCCTACGAGCAGTACTTC. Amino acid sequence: CASSPSKSRGPYEQYF.

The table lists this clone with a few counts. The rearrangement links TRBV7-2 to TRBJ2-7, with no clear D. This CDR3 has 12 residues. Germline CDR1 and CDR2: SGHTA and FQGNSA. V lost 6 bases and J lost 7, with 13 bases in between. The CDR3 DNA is TGTGCCAGCAGGCGCCTCCCGGAGGAGCAGTACTTC. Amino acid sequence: CASRRLPEEQYF.

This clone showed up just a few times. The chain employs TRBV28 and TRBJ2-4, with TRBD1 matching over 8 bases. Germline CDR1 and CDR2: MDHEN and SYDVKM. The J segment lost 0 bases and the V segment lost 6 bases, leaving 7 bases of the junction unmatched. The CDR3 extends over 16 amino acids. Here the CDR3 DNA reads TGTGCCAGCAGCGGACAGGGCTTTATAGCCAAAAACATTCAGTACTTC. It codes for CASSGQGFIAKNIQYF.

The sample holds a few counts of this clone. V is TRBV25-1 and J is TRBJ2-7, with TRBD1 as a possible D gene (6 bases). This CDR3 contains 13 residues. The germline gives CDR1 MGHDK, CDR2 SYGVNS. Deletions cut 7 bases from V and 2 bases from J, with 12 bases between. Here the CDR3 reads CASTQTGPYEQYF. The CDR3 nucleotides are TGTGCCAGCACTCAAACAGGGCCCTACGAGCAGTACTTC.

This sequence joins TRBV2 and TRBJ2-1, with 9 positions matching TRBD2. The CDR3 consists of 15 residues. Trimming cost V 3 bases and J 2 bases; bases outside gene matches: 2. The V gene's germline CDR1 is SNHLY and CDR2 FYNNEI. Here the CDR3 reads CASSDRLAAYNEQFF. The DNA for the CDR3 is TGTGCCAGCAGTGATAGACTAGCGGCCTACAATGAGCAGTTCTTC.

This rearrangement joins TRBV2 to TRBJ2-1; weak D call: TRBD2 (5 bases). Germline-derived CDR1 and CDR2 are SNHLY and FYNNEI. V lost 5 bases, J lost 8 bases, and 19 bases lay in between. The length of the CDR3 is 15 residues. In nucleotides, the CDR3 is TGTGCCAGCAGTACCGGACTCGATTACGGGGATGAGCAGTTCTTC. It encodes CASSTGLDYGDEQFF.

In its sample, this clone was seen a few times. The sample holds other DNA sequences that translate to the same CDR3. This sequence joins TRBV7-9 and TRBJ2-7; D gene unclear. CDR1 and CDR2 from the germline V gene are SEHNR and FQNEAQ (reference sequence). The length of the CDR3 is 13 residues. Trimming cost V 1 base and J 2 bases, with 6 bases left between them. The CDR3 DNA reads TGTGCCAGCAGCTTAGACGGCCCCTACGAGCAGTACTTC. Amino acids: CASSLDGPYEQYF.

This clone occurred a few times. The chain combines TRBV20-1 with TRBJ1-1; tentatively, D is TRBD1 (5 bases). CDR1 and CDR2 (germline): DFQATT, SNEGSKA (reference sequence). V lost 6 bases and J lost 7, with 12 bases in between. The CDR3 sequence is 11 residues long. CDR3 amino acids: CSARLQGEAFF. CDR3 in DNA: TGCAGTGCGAGACTTCAGGGTGAAGCTTTCTTT.

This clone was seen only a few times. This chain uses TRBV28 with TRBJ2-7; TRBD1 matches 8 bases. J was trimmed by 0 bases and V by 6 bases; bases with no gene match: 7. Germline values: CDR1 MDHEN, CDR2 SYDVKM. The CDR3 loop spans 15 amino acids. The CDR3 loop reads CASRTTGALSYEQYF. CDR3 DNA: TGTGCCAGCAGAACGACAGGGGCCCTCTCCTACGAGCAGTACTTC. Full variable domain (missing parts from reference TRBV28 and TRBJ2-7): DVKVTQSSRYLVKRTGEKVFLECVQDMDHENMFWYRQDPGLGLRLIYFSYDVKMKEKGDIPEGYSVSREKKERFSLILESASTNQTSMYLCASRTTGALSYEQYFGPGTRLTVT.

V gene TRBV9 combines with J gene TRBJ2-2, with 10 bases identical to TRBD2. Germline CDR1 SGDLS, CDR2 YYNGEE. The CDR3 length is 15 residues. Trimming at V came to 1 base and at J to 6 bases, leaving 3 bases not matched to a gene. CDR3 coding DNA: TGTGCCAGCAGCGTATCCAGCGGGAGGGCCGGGGAGCTGTTTTTT. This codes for CASSVSSGRAGELFF.

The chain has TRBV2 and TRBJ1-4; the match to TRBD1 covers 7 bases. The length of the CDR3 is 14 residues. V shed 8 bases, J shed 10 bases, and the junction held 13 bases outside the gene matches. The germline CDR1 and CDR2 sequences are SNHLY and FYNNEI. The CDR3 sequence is CASAQTTGVGKLFF. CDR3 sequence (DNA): TGTGCCAGCGCCCAAACTACAGGGGTTGGAAAACTGTTTTTT.

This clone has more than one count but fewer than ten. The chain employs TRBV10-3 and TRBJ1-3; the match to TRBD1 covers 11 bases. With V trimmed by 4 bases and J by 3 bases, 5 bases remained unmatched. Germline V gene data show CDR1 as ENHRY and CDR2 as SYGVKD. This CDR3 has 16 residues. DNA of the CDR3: TGTGCCATCAGTGCTCCCGGGACAGGGGGTGGAAACACCATATATTTT. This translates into CAISAPGTGGGNTIYF.

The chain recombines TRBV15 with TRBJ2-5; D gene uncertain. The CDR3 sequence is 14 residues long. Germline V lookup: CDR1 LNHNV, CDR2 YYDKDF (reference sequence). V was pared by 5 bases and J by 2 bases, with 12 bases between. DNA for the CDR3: TGTGCCACCAGCCCCCTGGGGTCTCAAGAGACCCAGTACTTC. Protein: CATSPLGSQETQYF.

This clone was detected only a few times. CDR3 loop: CASSWNRGEQFF. The CDR3 nucleotides read TGTGCCAGCAGCTGGAACAGGGGCGAGCAGTTCTTC. The chain recombines TRBV7-2 with TRBJ2-1, with TRBD1 matching over 7 bases. CDR1 and CDR2 (germline): SGHTA, FQGNSA. This CDR3 is built from 12 residues. V lost 4 bases to trimming and J lost 10 bases; unmatched junction nucleotides: 4.

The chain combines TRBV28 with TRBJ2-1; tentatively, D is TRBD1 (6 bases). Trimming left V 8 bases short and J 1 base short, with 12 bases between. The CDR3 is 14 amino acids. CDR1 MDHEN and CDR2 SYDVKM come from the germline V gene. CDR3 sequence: CASLTRGSYNEQFF. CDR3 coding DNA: TGTGCCAGCCTCACGAGGGGGTCCTACAATGAGCAGTTCTTC.

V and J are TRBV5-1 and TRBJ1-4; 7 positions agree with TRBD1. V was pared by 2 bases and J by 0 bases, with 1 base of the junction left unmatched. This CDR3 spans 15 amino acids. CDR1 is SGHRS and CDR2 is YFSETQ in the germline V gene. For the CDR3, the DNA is TGCGCCAGCAGCTTAGGGACAGCAACTAATGAAAAACTGTTTTTT. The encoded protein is CASSLGTATNEKLFF. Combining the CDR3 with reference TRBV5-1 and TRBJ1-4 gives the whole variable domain KAGVTQTPRYLIKTRGQQVTLSCSPISGHRSVSWYQQTPGQGLQFLFEYFSETQRNKGNFPGRFSGRQFSNSRSEMNVSTLELGDSALYLCASSLGTATNEKLFFGSGTQLSVL.

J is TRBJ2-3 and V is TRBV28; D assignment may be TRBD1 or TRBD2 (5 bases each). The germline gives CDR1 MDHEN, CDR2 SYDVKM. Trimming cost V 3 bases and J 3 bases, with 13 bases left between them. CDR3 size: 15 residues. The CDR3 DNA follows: TGTGCCAGCAGTTTCTGGGGGAAAGAGACAGATACGCAGTATTTT. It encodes CASSFWGKETDTQYF.

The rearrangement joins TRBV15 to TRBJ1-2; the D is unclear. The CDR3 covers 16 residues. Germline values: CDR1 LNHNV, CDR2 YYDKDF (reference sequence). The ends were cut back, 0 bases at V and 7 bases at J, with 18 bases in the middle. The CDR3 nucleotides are TGTGCCACCAGCAGAGATCGGGTCGCAGGTTCCTCTGGCTACACCTTC. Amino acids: CATSRDRVAGSSGYTF.

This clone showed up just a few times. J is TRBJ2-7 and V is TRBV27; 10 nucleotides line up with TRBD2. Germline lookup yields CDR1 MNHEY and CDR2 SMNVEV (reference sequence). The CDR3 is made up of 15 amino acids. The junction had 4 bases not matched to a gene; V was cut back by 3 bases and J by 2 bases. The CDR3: CASSFGLAATYEQYF. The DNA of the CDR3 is TGTGCCAGCAGTTTCGGACTAGCGGCCACCTACGAGCAGTACTTC.

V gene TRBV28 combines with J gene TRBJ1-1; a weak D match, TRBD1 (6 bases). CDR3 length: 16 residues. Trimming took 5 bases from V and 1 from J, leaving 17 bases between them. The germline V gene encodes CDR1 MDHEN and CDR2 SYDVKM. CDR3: CASSAPGRGRNTEAFF. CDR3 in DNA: TGTGCCAGCAGTGCCCCCGGCAGGGGTAGGAACACTGAAGCTTTCTTT.

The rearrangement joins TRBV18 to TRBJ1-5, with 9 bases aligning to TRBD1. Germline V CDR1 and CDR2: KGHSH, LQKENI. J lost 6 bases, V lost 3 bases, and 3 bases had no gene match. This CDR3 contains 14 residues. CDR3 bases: TGTGCCAGCTCACCGGGGACAGGGATTCAGCCCCAGCATTTT. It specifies CASSPGTGIQPQHF.

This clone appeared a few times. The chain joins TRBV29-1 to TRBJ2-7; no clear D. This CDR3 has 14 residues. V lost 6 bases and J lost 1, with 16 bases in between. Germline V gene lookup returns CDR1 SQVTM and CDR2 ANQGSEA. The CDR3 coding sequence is TGCAGCGTCCGGACGGTTACTTGGTCCTACGAGCAGTACTTC. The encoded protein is CSVRTVTWSYEQYF.

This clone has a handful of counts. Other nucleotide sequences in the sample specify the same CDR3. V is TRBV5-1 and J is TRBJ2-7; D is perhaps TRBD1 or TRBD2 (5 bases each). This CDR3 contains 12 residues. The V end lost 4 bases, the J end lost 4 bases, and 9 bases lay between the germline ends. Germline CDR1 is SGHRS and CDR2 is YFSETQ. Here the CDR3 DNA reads TGCGCCAGCAGCCGGGACGGGTACGAGCAGTACTTC. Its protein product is CASSRDGYEQYF. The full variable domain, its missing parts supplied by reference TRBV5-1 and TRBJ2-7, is KAGVTQTPRYLIKTRGQQVTLSCSPISGHRSVSWYQQTPGQGLQFLFEYFSETQRNKGNFPGRFSGRQFSNSRSEMNVSTLELGDSALYLCASSRDGYEQYFGPGTRLTVT.